Presented here are 13 T cell receptor beta chains from one specimen sequenced in a study of identical twins. MiXCR, applied by TCRdb to the 5' RACE reads, yields one record per CDR3 protein. The table lists hundreds of thousands of distinct CDR3 sequences, approximately 13% of them singletons. Separately, the same data were catalogued under a study of yellow fever vaccine responses in identical twins.

Sample: PBMCs. The receptors shown here come from a woman aged 18-29 years in good health.

This clonotype was counted between two and nine times. This chain connects TRBV24-1 to TRBJ2-2, with a possible D match to TRBD2 (6 bases). The CDR3 length is 17 residues. V shed 2 bases and J shed 2 bases, with 14 bases lying between them. Germline V gene data show CDR1 as KGHDR and CDR2 as SFDVKD. DNA of the CDR3: TGTGCCACCAGTGATTCCCTTGGCGGGACCAACACCGGGGAGCTGTTTTTT. Protein sequence: CATSDSLGGTNTGELFF.

This clonotype was counted a few times. V gene TRBV3-1 combines with J gene TRBJ1-4; 7 bases align to TRBD1. Germline V gives CDR1 LGHDT, CDR2 YNNKEL (reference sequence). This CDR3 region has 15 residues. J was trimmed by 0 bases and V by 6 bases; bases with no gene match: 4. The CDR3 protein is CASRGTDATNEKLFF. The CDR3 DNA sequence: TGTGCCAGCAGGGGGACAGATGCAACTAATGAAAAACTGTTTTTT.

CDR3 sequence (DNA): TGTGCCAGTTCCCAGGAGGGGCTTAAAGCCAAAAACATTCAGTACTTC. This gives the protein CASSQEGLKAKNIQYF. The chain links TRBV19 to TRBJ2-4, with D perhaps TRBD2 (6 bases). V lost 8 bases to trimming and J lost 0 bases, with 17 bases between them. CDR3 length equals 16 residues. The germline CDR1 and CDR2 sequences are LNHDA and SQIVND (reference sequence).

This clonotype was found many times. V gene TRBV28 combines with J gene TRBJ2-7, with 10 positions matching TRBD2. CDR1 and CDR2 (germline): MDHEN, SYDVKM. CDR3 size: 13 residues. Germline trimming cut 6 bases from V and 3 bases from J; bases unmatched to any gene: 2. As DNA, the CDR3 is TGTGCCAGCAGATCTAGCGGGAGCTACGAGCAGTACTTC. Protein: CASRSSGSYEQYF.

This chain connects TRBV13 to TRBJ2-7; D gene uncertain. V shed 6 bases and J shed 3 bases, with 18 bases lying between them. The CDR3 consists of 15 residues. From germline, CDR1 is PRHDT and CDR2 FYEKMQ (reference sequence). CDR3 DNA sequence: TGTGCCAGCAGAGAACGCCCCGAGCGACGCTACGAGCAGTACTTC. Protein sequence: CASRERPERRYEQYF.

This clonotype turned up a few times. The chain is built from TRBV3-1 and TRBJ1-1, with a possible D match to TRBD1 (5 bases). Germline V lookup: CDR1 LGHDT, CDR2 YNNKEL (reference sequence). Deletions cut 1 base from V and 7 bases from J, with 10 bases between. The CDR3 runs 13 residues. The CDR3 here is CASSQVGGNEAFF. In DNA, the CDR3 is TGTGCCAGCAGCCAAGTTGGGGGTAATGAAGCTTTCTTT.

This sequence joins TRBV20-1 and TRBJ1-1, with a tentative D call TRBD1 (6 bases). V was clipped by 6 bases and J by 3 bases, with 23 bases between them. Per the germline V gene, CDR1 is DFQATT and CDR2 is SNEGSKA (reference sequence). The CDR3 runs 16 residues. In nucleotides, the CDR3 is TGCAGTGCCGACCGACAGGCCCTACCCTACGACACTGAAGCTTTCTTT. Residues: CSADRQALPYDTEAFF.

This clonotype was detected only a few times. The chain couples TRBV7-8 to TRBJ2-7; 9 nucleotides align to TRBD1. The V and J ends lost 9 bases and 7 bases, in that order; junction bases with no gene match: 13. In germline, CDR1 is SGHVS, CDR2 FQNEAQ. CDR3 length: 14 residues. The CDR3 nucleotides read TGTGCCAGGGTGAGGGGGACAGGGATCCTAGAGCAGTACGTC. Translated: CARVRGTGILEQYV.

This chain joins TRBV5-6 and TRBJ1-1; D is undetermined. The CDR3 spans 15 residues. The ends were cut back, 1 base at V and 6 bases at J, with 16 bases in the middle. In germline, CDR1 is SGHDT, CDR2 YYEEEE. Here the CDR3 reads CASSLSRKGVAEAFF. In DNA, the CDR3 is TGTGCCAGCAGCTTGAGTCGGAAGGGTGTAGCTGAAGCTTTCTTT.

This chain uses TRBV4-1 with TRBJ2-2; 7 bases are a match to TRBD2. V dropped 4 bases and J dropped 1; count of bases not matched to a gene: 9. This CDR3 region has 17 residues. Germline loops: CDR1 MGHRA, CDR2 YSYEKL. CDR3 sequence reads: CASSPDVGRENTGELFF. In DNA form, the CDR3 reads TGCGCCAGCAGCCCGGACGTAGGGAGGGAGAACACCGGGGAGCTGTTTTTT.

The chain employs TRBV28 and TRBJ1-3, with 10 nucleotides matching TRBD1. V was clipped by 6 bases and J by 2 bases; unmatched bases: 4. This CDR3 is built from 15 residues. The germline V gene encodes CDR1 MDHEN and CDR2 SYDVKM. In DNA form, the CDR3 reads TGTGCCAGCAGCGGACAGGGGGTAACTGGAAACACCATATATTTT. Amino acid sequence: CASSGQGVTGNTIYF. The whole variable domain, filled in from reference TRBV28 and TRBJ1-3, reads DVKVTQSSRYLVKRTGEKVFLECVQDMDHENMFWYRQDPGLGLRLIYFSYDVKMKEKGDIPEGYSVSREKKERFSLILESASTNQTSMYLCASSGQGVTGNTIYFGEGSWLTVV.

J is TRBJ2-6 and V is TRBV3-1; D is uncertain. Germline values: CDR1 LGHDT, CDR2 YNNKEL (reference sequence). V gave up 1 base and J gave up 2 bases, with 3 bases separating them. This CDR3 is 14 amino acids long. The CDR3 DNA is TGTGCCAGCAGCCAAGCGGCTGGGGCCAACGTCCTGACTTTC. Residues: CASSQAAGANVLTF.

This clonotype was found many times. This sequence joins TRBV28 and TRBJ2-1; 8 positions match TRBD1. The CDR3 covers 15 residues. Germline assignment: CDR1 MDHEN and CDR2 SYDVKM. V dropped 6 bases and J dropped 7; count of bases not matched to a gene: 11. CDR3 loop: CASSLGAGGRNEQFF. Written as DNA, the CDR3 is TGTGCCAGCAGCTTAGGGGCAGGGGGCCGGAATGAGCAGTTCTTC.